The source of this T cell receptor (beta chain) is a study of cytomegalovirus exposure and HLA in healthy donors. The CDR3 is made up of 17 amino acids. Germline V gene data show CDR1 as MDHEN and CDR2 as SYDVKM. V was cut by 4 bases and J by 3 bases, with 19 bases left in between. This clone was detected only a few times. What it binds is unknown. Study-level results: A later analysis showed TCR association rates differing by HLA locus, peaking at DRB1 and lowest at HLA-C. Other equally common chains were less clonally expanded than HLA-associated TCR beta chains, a later analysis showed.

PCR used 60 Vbeta primers and 13 Jbeta primers. The table came from immunoSEQ multiplex PCR; TCRdb's copy has only in-frame clones and leaves some out. Among roughly 100,000 clones listed, about 72% were seen once. The rearrangement joins TRBV28 to TRBJ1-5, with D tentatively TRBD1 (5 bases). Sequenced material: PBMCs. The TCR was taken from a woman aged 55-75 years in good health and CMV-seropositive. CDR3 DNA: TGTGCCAGCAGTTCCGCGATCCGAGACAGATACAATCAGCCCCAGCATTTT. Translated: CASSSAIRDRYNQPQHF.